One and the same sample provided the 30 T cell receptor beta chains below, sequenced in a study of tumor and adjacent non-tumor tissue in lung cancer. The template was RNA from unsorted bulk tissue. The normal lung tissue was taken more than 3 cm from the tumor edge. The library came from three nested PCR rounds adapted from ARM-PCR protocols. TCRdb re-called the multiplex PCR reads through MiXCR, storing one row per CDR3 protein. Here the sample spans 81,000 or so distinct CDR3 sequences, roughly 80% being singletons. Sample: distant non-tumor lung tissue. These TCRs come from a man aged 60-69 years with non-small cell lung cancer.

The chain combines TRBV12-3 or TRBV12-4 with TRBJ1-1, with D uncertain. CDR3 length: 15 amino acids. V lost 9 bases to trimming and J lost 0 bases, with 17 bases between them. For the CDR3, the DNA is TGTGCCAGTAGATTCCCAAGGATACTGAACACTGAAGCTTTCTTT. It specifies CASRFPRILNTEAFF.

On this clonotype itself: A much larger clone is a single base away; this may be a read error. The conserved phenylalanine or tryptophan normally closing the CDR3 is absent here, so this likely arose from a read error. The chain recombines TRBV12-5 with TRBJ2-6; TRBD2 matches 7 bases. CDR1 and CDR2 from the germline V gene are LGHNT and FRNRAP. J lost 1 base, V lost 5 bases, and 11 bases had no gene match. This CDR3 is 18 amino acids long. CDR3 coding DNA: TGTGCTAGTGGTCCCCAGACGGGCGGGAGTTCTGGGGCCAACGTCCTGACTGTC. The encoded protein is CASGPQTGGSSGANVLTV.

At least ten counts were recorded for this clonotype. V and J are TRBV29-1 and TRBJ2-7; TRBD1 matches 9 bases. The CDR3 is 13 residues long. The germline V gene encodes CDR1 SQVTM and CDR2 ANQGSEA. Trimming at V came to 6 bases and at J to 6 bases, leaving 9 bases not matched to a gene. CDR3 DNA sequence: TGCAGCGTCGAGGGGACAGGGAGGACCGAGCAGTACTTC. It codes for CSVEGTGRTEQYF.

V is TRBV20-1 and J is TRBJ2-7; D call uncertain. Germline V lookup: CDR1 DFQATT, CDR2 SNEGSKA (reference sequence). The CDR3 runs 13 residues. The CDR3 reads CNAYAASSYEQYF. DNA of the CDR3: TGCAATGCGTATGCAGCTAGTTCCTACGAGCAGTACTTC.

CDR3 loop: CASRDKDGGTDAQYF. The CDR3 DNA reads as TGTGCCAGCAGAGACAAGGACGGGGGCACAGATGCACAGTATTTT. The chain carries TRBV6-5 and TRBJ2-3; D is possibly TRBD1 or TRBD2 (6 bases each). The CDR3 is 15 amino acids. Germline lookup yields CDR1 MNHEY and CDR2 SVGAGI. The V end was cut by 6 bases, the J end by 12 bases, with 25 bases between.

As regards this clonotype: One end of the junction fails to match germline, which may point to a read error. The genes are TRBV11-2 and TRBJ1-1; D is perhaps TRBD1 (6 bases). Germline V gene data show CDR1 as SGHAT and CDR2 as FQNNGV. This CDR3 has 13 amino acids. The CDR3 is CASSLRGDTEAYF. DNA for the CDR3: TGTGCCAGTAGCTTAAGAGGGGACACTGAAGCTTACTTT.

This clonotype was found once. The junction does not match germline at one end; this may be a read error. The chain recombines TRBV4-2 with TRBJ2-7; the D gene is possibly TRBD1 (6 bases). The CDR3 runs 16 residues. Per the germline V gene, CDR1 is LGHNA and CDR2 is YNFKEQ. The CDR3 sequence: CASSQVRETGNYEQYF. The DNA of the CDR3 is TGTGCCAGCAGCCAAGTTAGGGAAACAGGGAACTACGAACAGTACTTC.

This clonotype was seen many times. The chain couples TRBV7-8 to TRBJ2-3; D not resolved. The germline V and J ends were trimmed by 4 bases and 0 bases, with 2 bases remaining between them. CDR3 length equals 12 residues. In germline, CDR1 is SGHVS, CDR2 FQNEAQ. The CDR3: CASSYSTDTQYF. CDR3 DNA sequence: TGTGCCAGCAGCTATAGCACAGATACGCAGTATTTT.

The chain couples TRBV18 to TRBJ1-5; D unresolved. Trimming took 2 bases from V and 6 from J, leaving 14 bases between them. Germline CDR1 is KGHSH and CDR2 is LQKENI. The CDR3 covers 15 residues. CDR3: CASSPGSTRGQPQHF. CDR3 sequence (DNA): TGTGCCAGCTCACCAGGGTCAACGAGAGGTCAGCCCCAGCATTTT.

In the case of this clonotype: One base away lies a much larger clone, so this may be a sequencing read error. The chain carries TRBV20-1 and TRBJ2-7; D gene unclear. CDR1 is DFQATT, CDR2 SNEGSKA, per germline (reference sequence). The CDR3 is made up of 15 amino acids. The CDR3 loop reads CSARGLSRPSFEQYF. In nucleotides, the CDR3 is TGCAGTGCTAGAGGGCTCTCCAGGCCCTCCTTCGAGCAGTACTTC.

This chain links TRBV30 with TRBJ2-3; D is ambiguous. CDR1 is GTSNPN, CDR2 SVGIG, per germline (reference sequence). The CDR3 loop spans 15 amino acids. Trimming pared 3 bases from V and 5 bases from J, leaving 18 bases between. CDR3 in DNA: TGTGCCTGGAGACCTCCCTCATCCTGTCTAGATACGCAGTATTTT. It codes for CAWRPPSSCLDTQYF.

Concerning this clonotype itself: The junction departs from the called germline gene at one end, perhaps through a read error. CDR3 residues: CASRFQGGDSPLHF. The CDR3 region has the DNA TGCGCCAGCAGGTTTCAGGGGGGGGATTCACCCCTCCACTTT. The chain couples TRBV12-3 or TRBV12-4 to TRBJ1-6, with 7 bases identical to TRBD1. The CDR3 is made up of 14 amino acids.

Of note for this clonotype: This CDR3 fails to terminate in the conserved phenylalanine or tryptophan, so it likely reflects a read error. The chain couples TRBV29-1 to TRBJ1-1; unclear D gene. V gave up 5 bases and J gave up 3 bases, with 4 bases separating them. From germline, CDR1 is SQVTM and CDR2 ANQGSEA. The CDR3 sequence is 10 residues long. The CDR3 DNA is TGCAGCGTTTGGTACACTGAAGCTTTCTTA. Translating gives CSVWYTEAFL.

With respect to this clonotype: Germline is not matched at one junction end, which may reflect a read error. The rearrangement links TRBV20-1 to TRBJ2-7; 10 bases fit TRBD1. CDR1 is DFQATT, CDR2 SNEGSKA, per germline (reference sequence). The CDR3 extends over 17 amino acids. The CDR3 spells CNARPSSGDRGFPEQYF. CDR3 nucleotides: TGCAATGCTAGACCTAGCTCGGGGGACAGGGGATTCCCCGAGCAGTACTTC.

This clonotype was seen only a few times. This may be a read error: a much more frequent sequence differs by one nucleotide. Written as DNA, the CDR3 is TGCAGCGTGGCCGGGACTAGCGGCACAGATACGCACTATTTT. Amino acid sequence: CSVAGTSGTDTHYF. This chain joins TRBV29-1 and TRBJ2-3, with 11 bases that match TRBD2. The germline gives CDR1 SQVTM, CDR2 ANQGSEA. The CDR3 spans 14 residues.

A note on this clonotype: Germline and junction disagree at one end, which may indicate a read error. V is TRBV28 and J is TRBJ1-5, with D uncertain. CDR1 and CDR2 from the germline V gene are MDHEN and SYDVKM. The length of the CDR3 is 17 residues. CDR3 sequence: CVSSLFYTGKWCQPQHF. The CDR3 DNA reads TGTGTCAGCAGTTTATTTTACACGGGGAAATGGTGTCAGCCCCAGCATTTT.

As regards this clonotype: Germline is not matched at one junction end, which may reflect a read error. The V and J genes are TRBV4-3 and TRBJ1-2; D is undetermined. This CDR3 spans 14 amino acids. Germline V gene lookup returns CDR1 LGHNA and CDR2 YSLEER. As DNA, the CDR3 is TGCGCCAGCAGCCAAGAACATGGGAACTATGGCTCCACCTTC. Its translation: CASSQEHGNYGSTF.

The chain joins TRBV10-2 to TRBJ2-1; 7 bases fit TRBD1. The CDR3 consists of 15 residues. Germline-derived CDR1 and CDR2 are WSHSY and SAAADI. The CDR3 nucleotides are TGCACCACCCGGACAGGAGAGGTATTAATGAATGAGCAGTTCTTC. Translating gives CTTRTGEVLMNEQFF.

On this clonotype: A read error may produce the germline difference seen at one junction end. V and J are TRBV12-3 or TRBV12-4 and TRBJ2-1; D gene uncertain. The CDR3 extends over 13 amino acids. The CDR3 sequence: CAGSLSSVGKQFF. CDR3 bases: TGTGCCGGCAGTTTATCTTCGGTAGGTAAGCAGTTCTTC.

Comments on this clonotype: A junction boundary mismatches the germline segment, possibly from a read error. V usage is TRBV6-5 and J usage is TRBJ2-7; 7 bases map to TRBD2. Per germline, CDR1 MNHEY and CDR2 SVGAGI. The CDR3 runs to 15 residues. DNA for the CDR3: TGTGGCGGCAGTTACCACTGGGGCGGGGACTACGAGCAGTGCTTC. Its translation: CGGSYHWGGDYEQCF.

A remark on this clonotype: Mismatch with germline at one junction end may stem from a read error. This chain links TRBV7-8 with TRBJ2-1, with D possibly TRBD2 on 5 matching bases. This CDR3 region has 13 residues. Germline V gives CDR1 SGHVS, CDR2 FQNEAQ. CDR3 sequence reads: CTSNLEAARGQFF. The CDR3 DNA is TGTACCAGCAACTTAGAGGCAGCCCGGGGGCAGTTCTTC.

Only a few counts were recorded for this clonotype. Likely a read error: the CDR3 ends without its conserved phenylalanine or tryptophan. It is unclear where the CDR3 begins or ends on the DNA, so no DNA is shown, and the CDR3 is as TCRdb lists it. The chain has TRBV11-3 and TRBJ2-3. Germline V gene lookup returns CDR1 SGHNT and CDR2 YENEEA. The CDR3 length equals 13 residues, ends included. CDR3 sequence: CASSLVMRREEYL.

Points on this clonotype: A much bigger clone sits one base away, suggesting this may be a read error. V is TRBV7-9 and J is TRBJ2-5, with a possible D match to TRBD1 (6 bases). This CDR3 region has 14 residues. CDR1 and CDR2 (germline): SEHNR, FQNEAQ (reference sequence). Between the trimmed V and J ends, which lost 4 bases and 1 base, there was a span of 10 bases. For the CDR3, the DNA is TGTGCCAGCAGCTCCCAGGGGATCCAAGAGACCCAGTACTTC. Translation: CASSSQGIQETQYF.

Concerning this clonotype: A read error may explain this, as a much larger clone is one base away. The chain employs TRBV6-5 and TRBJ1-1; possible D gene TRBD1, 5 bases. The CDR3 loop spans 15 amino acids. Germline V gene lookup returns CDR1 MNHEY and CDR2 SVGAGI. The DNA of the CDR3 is TGTGCCAGCGGTTACTCGACAGAGATGAACACTGAAGCTTTCTTT. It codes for CASGYSTEMNTEAFF.

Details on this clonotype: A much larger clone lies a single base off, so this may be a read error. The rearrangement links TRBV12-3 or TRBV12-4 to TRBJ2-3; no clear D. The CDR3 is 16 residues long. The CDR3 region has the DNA TGTGCCAGCAGTTTTGGGCAGAGAGGTAGCAGAGATACGCAGTATTTT. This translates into CASSFGQRGSRDTQYF.

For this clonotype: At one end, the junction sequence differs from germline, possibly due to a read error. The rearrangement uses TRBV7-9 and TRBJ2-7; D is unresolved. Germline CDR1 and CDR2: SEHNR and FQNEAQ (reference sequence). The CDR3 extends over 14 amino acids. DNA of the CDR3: TGTGCCGGCAGCTTAGTAGATGTCGACTACGAGCAGTACTTC. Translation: CAGSLVDVDYEQYF.

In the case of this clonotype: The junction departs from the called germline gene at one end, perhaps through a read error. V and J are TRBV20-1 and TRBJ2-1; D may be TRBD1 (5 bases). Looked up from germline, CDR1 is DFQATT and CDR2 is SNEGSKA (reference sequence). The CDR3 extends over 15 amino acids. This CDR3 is CSAMVGLSFYNEQLF. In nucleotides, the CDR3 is TGCAGTGCCATGGTGGGGCTGAGCTTCTACAATGAGCAGTTATTC.

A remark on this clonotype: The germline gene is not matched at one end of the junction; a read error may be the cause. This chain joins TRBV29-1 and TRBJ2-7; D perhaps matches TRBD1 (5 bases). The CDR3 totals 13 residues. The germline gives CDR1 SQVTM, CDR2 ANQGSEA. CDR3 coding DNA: TGCAGCGTTACCCGGACAAGGCAATACGATCAGTACTTC. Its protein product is CSVTRTRQYDQYF.

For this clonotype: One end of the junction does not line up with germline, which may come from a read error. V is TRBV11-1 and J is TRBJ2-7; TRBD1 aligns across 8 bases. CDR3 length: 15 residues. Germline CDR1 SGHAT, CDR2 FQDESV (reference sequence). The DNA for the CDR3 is TGTGTCAGCAGCTTAGGGGACAGGAACCTGCCCGAGCAGTACTTC. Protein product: CVSSLGDRNLPEQYF. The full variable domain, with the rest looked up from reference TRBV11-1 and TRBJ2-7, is EAEVAQSPRYKITEKSQAVAFWCDPISGHATLYWYRQILGQGPELLVQFQDESVVDDSQLPKDRFSAERLKGVDSTLKIQPAELGDSAMYLCVSSLGDRNLPEQYFGPGTRLTVT.

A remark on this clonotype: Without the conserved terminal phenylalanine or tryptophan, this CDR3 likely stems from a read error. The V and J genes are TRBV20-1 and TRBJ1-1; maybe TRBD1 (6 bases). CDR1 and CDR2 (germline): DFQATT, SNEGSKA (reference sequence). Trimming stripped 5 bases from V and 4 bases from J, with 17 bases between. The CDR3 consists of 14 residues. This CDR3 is CSAGAGADVTEAFS. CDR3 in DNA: TGCAGTGCTGGGGCGGGGGCTGATGTCACTGAAGCTTTCTCT.